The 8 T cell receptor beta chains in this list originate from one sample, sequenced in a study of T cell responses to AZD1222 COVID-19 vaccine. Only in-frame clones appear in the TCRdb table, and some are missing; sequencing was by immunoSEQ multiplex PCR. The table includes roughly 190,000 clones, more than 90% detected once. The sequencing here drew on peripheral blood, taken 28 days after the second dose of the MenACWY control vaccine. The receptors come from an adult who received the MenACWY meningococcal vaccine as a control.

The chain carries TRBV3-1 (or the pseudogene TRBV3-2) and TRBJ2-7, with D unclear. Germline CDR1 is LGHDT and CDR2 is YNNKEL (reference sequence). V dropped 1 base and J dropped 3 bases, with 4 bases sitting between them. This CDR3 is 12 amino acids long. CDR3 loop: CASSQGYYEQYF. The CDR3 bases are TGTGCCAGCAGCCAAGGTTACTACGAGCAGTACTTC.

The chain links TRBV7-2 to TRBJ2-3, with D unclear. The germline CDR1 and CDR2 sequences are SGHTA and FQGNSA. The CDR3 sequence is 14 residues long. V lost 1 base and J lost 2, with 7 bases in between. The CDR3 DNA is TGTGCCAGCAGCTTAGATAGTGCCACAGATACGCAGTATTTT. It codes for CASSLDSATDTQYF.

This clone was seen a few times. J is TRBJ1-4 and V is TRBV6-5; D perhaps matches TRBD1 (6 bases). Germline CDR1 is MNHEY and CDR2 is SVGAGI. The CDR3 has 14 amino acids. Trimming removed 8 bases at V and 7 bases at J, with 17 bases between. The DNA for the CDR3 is TGTGCCAGCTCCATCAGGGGTATGGGTGAAAAACTGTTTTTT. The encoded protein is CASSIRGMGEKLFF.

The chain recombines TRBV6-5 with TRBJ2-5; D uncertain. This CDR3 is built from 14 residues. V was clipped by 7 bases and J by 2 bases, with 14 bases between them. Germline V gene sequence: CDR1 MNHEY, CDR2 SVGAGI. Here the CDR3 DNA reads TGTGCCAGCACCTCGACTTGGGGACAAGAGACCCAGTACTTC. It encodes CASTSTWGQETQYF.

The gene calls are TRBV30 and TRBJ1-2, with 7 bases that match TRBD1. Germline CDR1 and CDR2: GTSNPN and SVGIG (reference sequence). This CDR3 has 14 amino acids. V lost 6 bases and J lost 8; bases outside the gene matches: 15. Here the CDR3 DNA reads TGTGCCTGTCATCTAGGGGGCAGGGGCAGGGGCTACACCTTC. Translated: CACHLGGRGRGYTF.

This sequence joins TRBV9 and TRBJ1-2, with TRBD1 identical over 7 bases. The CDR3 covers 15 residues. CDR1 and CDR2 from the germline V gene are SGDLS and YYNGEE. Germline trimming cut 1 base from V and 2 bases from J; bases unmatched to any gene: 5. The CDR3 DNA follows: TGTGCCAGCAGCGTAACCGGGACAGCAAACTATGGCTACACCTTC. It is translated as CASSVTGTANYGYTF.

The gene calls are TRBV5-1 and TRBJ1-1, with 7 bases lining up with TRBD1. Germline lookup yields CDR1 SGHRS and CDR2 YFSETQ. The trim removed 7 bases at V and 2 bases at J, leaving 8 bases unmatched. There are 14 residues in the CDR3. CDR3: CASGTAITNTEAFF. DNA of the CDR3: TGCGCCAGCGGGACAGCGATTACTAACACTGAAGCTTTCTTT. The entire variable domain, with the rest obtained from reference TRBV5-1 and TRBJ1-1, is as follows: KAGVTQTPRYLIKTRGQQVTLSCSPISGHRSVSWYQQTPGQGLQFLFEYFSETQRNKGNFPGRFSGRQFSNSRSEMNVSTLELGDSALYLCASGTAITNTEAFFGQGTRLTVV.

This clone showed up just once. The CDR3 loop is CASSLRATSQKGETQYF. The CDR3 nucleotides read TGTGCCAGCAGCTTAAGAGCCACTTCCCAAAAAGGAGAGACCCAGTACTTC. This rearrangement joins TRBV7-2 to TRBJ2-5; D ambiguous. Between the trimmed V and J ends, which lost 2 bases and 4 bases, there was a span of 20 bases. Germline V gene data show CDR1 as SGHTA and CDR2 as FQGNSA. The CDR3 is made up of 17 amino acids.